Listed here are 25 T cell receptor beta chains from one sample, sequenced in a study of response to subunit inactivated influenza vaccine. TCRdb re-called the RT-PCR reads with MiXCR, one entry per CDR3 protein. Here the sample spans 500,000 or so distinct CDR3 sequences, 11% being singletons. Sample: PBMCs from blood, taken 45 days after vaccination. Source of these receptors: a man aged 50-60 years who received an inactivated influenza vaccine.

This clonotype turned up a few times. The V gene is TRBV7-9, the J gene TRBJ2-7, with a possible D match to TRBD1 (6 bases). CDR1 SEHNR and CDR2 FQNEAQ come from the germline V gene (reference sequence). Trimming took 4 bases from V and 6 from J, leaving 22 bases between them. This CDR3 is built from 16 residues. CDR3 sequence reads: CASSSPEVDSQIEQYF. CDR3 DNA: TGTGCCAGCAGCTCTCCCGAGGTGGACAGTCAGATCGAGCAGTACTTC. Variable domain in full (rest from reference TRBV7-9 and TRBJ2-7): DTGVSQNPRHKITKRGQNVTFRCDPISEHNRLYWYRQTLGQGPEFLTYFQNEAQLEKSRLLSDRFSAERPKGSFSTLEIQRTEQGDSAMYLCASSSPEVDSQIEQYFGPGTRLTVT.

The sample holds a few counts of this clonotype. The chain employs TRBV20-1 and TRBJ2-3; a weak D match, TRBD1 (6 bases). The CDR3 runs 15 residues. Trimming took off 0 bases at V and 9 bases at J, with 19 bases between the two ends. In germline, CDR1 is DFQATT, CDR2 SNEGSKA (reference sequence). CDR3 sequence reads: CSARDIGAEQGTQYF. The CDR3 nucleotides are TGCAGTGCTAGAGATATTGGGGCGGAGCAGGGGACGCAGTATTTT.

A few counts support this clonotype. The J gene is TRBJ2-5, the V gene TRBV15, with D unresolved. Deletions cut 1 base from V and 5 bases from J, with 8 bases between. The germline V gene encodes CDR1 LNHNV and CDR2 YYDKDF (reference sequence). The CDR3 loop spans 13 amino acids. The CDR3 bases are TGTGCCACCAGCAGAGTGAGTCAGGAGACCCAGTACTTC. This sequence encodes CATSRVSQETQYF.

This clonotype has only a few counts. The chain combines TRBV11-2 with TRBJ2-1; D gene ambiguous. Germline loops: CDR1 SGHAT, CDR2 FQNNGV. V shed 5 bases and J shed 9 bases, with 14 bases lying between them. This CDR3 is built from 13 residues. The CDR3 spells CASSLSRPVEQFF. The CDR3 DNA follows: TGTGCCAGCAGCCTCTCCCGACCGGTTGAGCAGTTCTTC.

The rearrangement links TRBV9 to TRBJ1-1; TRBD1 agrees at 7 bases. This CDR3 is 15 amino acids long. Trimming cost V 3 bases and J 1 base; bases outside gene matches: 6. In germline, CDR1 is SGDLS, CDR2 YYNGEE. CDR3 residues: CASSAGQAGNTEAFF. CDR3 sequence (DNA): TGTGCCAGCAGCGCCGGACAGGCGGGGAACACTGAAGCTTTCTTT.

The chain joins TRBV7-8 to TRBJ1-5, with unresolved D. This CDR3 spans 17 amino acids. The V end was cut by 1 base, the J end by 0 bases, with 13 bases between. Germline V gene lookup returns CDR1 SGHVS and CDR2 FQNEAQ. In DNA, the CDR3 is TGTGCCAGCAGCTTAGTTGCGGGGTGGGATAGCAATCAGCCCCAGCATTTT. Its protein product is CASSLVAGWDSNQPQHF. Variable domain in full (rest from reference TRBV7-8 and TRBJ1-5): GAGVSQSPRYKVAKRGQDVALRCDPISGHVSLFWYQQALGQGPEFLTYFQNEAQLDKSGLPSDRFFAERPEGSVSTLKIQRTQQEDSAVYLCASSLVAGWDSNQPQHFGDGTRLSIL.

CDR3: CASSAGDRFNEKLFF. Written as DNA, the CDR3 is TGTGCCAGCAGCGCCGGGGACAGATTTAATGAAAAACTGTTTTTT. The chain carries TRBV9 and TRBJ1-4; the match to TRBD1 covers 7 bases. CDR1 SGDLS and CDR2 YYNGEE come from the germline V gene. The CDR3 covers 15 residues. J gave up 4 bases and V 3 bases, and 6 bases lay outside the gene matches.

The V call is TRBV28, the J call TRBJ2-3; D unclear. CDR1 and CDR2 (germline): MDHEN, SYDVKM. V dropped 3 bases and J dropped 0 bases, with 7 bases sitting between them. The CDR3 has 14 residues. CDR3 region: CASSFPASTDTQYF. The CDR3 DNA is TGTGCCAGCAGTTTCCCGGCTAGCACAGATACGCAGTATTTT.

The rearrangement uses TRBV10-3 and TRBJ1-2; 8 nucleotides match TRBD1. There are 16 residues in the CDR3. The V segment lost 2 bases and the J segment 4 bases; nucleotides outside the gene matches: 9. Looked up from germline, CDR1 is ENHRY and CDR2 is SYGVKD. CDR3 DNA sequence: TGTGCCATCAGTGAGGCCTCCGGGACAGGCGCCTATGGCTACACCTTC. Translation: CAISEASGTGAYGYTF.

The chain links TRBV12-3 or TRBV12-4 to TRBJ2-2; no clear D gene. CDR3 length: 13 residues. The V gene lost 5 bases and the J gene lost 7 bases, with 11 bases spanning the gap. The CDR3 reads CASSMWGNGELFF. The CDR3 DNA sequence: TGTGCCAGCAGTATGTGGGGTAACGGGGAGCTGTTTTTT.

This rearrangement joins TRBV6-2 or TRBV6-3 to TRBJ1-2; no reliable D call. V was cut by 8 bases and J by 1 base, with 8 bases left in between. This CDR3 has 12 amino acids. Germline V lookup: CDR1 MNHEY, CDR2 SVGEGT. The CDR3 sequence: CASQTVNYGYTF. Here the CDR3 DNA reads TGTGCCAGCCAAACTGTTAACTATGGCTACACCTTC.

This rearrangement joins TRBV7-2 to TRBJ2-6, with a possible D match to TRBD1 (7 bases). This CDR3 region has 17 residues. Germline V gene data show CDR1 as SGHTA and CDR2 as FQGNSA. The V and J ends lost 5 bases and 3 bases respectively, with 17 bases between them. The CDR3: CASSPGRGRGGANVLTF. The CDR3, as DNA: TGTGCCAGCAGCCCCGGAAGGGGGCGGGGTGGGGCCAACGTCCTGACTTTC.

This clonotype was seen a handful of times. The chain has TRBV12-3 or TRBV12-4 and TRBJ2-2; 7 nucleotides match TRBD2. V was pared by 5 bases and J by 8 bases, with 5 bases of the junction left unmatched. This CDR3 region has 13 residues. The CDR3 region is CASSPSGGGELFF. The CDR3 DNA reads as TGTGCCAGCAGTCCATCGGGGGGAGGGGAGCTGTTTTTT.

This clonotype was counted at least ten times. J is TRBJ2-1 and V is TRBV20-1, with D maybe TRBD2 (6 bases). V was shortened by 1 base and J by 0 bases, with 13 bases between the two germline ends. The CDR3 consists of 16 residues. Per germline, CDR1 DFQATT and CDR2 SNEGSKA (reference sequence). The CDR3 DNA is TGCAGTGCTAGAGGCACGACTAGTATCTCCTACAATGAGCAGTTCTTC. Protein: CSARGTTSISYNEQFF.

V is TRBV7-2 and J is TRBJ2-1; D is possibly TRBD1 (6 bases). Germline-derived CDR1 and CDR2 are SGHTA and FQGNSA. CDR3 length equals 13 residues. Trimming shortened V by 5 bases and J by 10 bases, and 15 bases separated the two germline ends. CDR3 nucleotide sequence: TGTGCCAGCAGCGACTCTCCAAGGGGGGAGCAGTTCTTC. This codes for CASSDSPRGEQFF. The full variable domain, rest sourced from reference TRBV7-2 and TRBJ2-1, is GAGVSQSPSNKVTEKGKDVELRCDPISGHTALYWYRQSLGQGLEFLIYFQGNSAPDKSGLPSDRFSAERTGGSVSTLTIQRTQQEDSAVYLCASSDSPRGEQFFGPGTRLTVL.

This clonotype was detected a few times. V usage is TRBV5-1 and J usage is TRBJ2-7, with D possibly matching TRBD1 (5 bases). The CDR3 covers 15 residues. Trimming shortened V by 5 bases and J by 0 bases, and 15 bases separated the two germline ends. Germline V gene lookup returns CDR1 SGHRS and CDR2 YFSETQ. As DNA, the CDR3 is TGCGCCAGCAGACATCCAGGGCTTAGCTCCTACGAGCAGTACTTC. This translates into CASRHPGLSSYEQYF.

This clonotype was observed a few times. This chain connects TRBV11-1 to TRBJ2-1; 8 nucleotides line up with TRBD1. The germline V gene has CDR1 SGHAT and CDR2 FQDESV (reference sequence). The junction had 5 bases not matched to a gene; V was cut back by 4 bases and J by 6 bases. The CDR3 sequence is 14 residues long. CDR3 protein: CASSWTGPANEQFF. The CDR3 nucleotides are TGTGCCAGCAGCTGGACAGGGCCGGCCAATGAGCAGTTCTTC.

The rearrangement joins TRBV9 to TRBJ1-4; possibly TRBD1 for D (5 bases). The CDR3 is 15 residues long. Germline loops: CDR1 SGDLS, CDR2 YYNGEE. The V and J ends lost 0 bases and 5 bases respectively, with 11 bases between them. The CDR3 is CASSVAGTVNEKLFF. The CDR3 DNA reads TGTGCCAGCAGCGTAGCTGGGACGGTAAATGAAAAACTGTTTTTT.

The chain carries TRBV6-1 and TRBJ1-5, with D tentatively TRBD1 (6 bases). With 4 bases removed from V and 6 bases from J, the gap between germline ends came to 13 bases. CDR1 and CDR2 from the germline V gene are MNHNS and SASEGT. The CDR3 spans 14 residues. CDR3 DNA: TGTGCCAGCAGTGTGAGTCAGGGGACTCAGCCCCAGCATTTT. Translating gives CASSVSQGTQPQHF.

V gene TRBV20-1 combines with J gene TRBJ2-5; TRBD2 matches at 9 bases. CDR1 DFQATT and CDR2 SNEGSKA come from the germline V gene (reference sequence). The V gene end was trimmed by 3 bases and the J gene end by 4 bases; junction bases not matched to a gene: 6. CDR3 size: 14 residues. The CDR3 reads CSARELAGLETQYF. CDR3 bases: TGCAGTGCTAGGGAACTAGCGGGCTTAGAGACCCAGTACTTC.

The V and J genes are TRBV10-3 and TRBJ2-7, with D possibly being TRBD2 (5 bases). The germline V gene encodes CDR1 ENHRY and CDR2 SYGVKD. The ends were cut back, 3 bases at V and 6 bases at J, with 21 bases in the middle. This CDR3 is 16 amino acids long. CDR3 DNA: TGTGCCATCAGTGACCCTGGGCGGGCGAGAGGGTTCGAGCAGTACTTC. This gives the protein CAISDPGRARGFEQYF.

This clonotype was observed many times. J is TRBJ2-7 and V is TRBV10-3; TRBD2 might be the D (5 bases). Germline CDR1 ENHRY, CDR2 SYGVKD. Trimming removed 4 bases from V and 4 bases from J, with 23 bases in between. This CDR3 contains 17 residues. DNA for the CDR3: TGTGCCATCAGTGGAAAACCAGGACGGACGGGGATATACGAGCAGTACTTC. Translating it yields CAISGKPGRTGIYEQYF.

The gene calls are TRBV5-1 and TRBJ2-3; no clear D. Germline V gene sequence: CDR1 SGHRS, CDR2 YFSETQ. The CDR3 totals 13 residues. Trimming cost V 6 bases and J 2 bases, with 10 bases left between them. In DNA form, the CDR3 reads TGCGCCAGCAAGAGAGGCCCCACAGATACGCAGTATTTT. This codes for CASKRGPTDTQYF. Drawing the rest from reference TRBV5-1 and TRBJ2-3, the complete variable domain is KAGVTQTPRYLIKTRGQQVTLSCSPISGHRSVSWYQQTPGQGLQFLFEYFSETQRNKGNFPGRFSGRQFSNSRSEMNVSTLELGDSALYLCASKRGPTDTQYFGPGTRLTVL.

This clonotype was detected only a few times. The chain combines TRBV6-6 with TRBJ2-1; D is unclear. Germline CDR1 reads MNHNY; CDR2 reads SVGAGI (reference sequence). V lost 2 bases and J 7 bases, leaving 6 bases between the germline ends. The CDR3 runs to 12 residues. CDR3 residues: CASSYVQNEQFF. In DNA, the CDR3 is TGTGCCAGCAGTTACGTGCAGAATGAGCAGTTCTTC.

This clonotype was seen only a few times. The rearrangement joins TRBV12-3 or TRBV12-4 to TRBJ2-3; D is unclear. The CDR3 sequence is 14 residues long. Deletions cut 5 bases from V and 3 bases from J, with 12 bases between. The CDR3 here is CASSPGVRTDTQYF. The CDR3 DNA follows: TGTGCCAGCAGTCCCGGAGTGCGGACAGATACGCAGTATTTT.